These 27 T cell receptor beta chains came from one sample sequenced in a study of T cell repertoires in cytomegalovirus infection. TCRdb reanalysed the reads using MiXCR and keeps one entry per CDR3 protein. The sample consists of about 310,000 distinct CDR3 sequences, 20% to 25% of them appearing once. What these receptors recognize is not known. The input for sequencing was cultured PBMCs, taken from culture after CMV antigen stimulation. These receptors were collected from a human donor in good health (CMV status not recorded). Some clones in this sample may be carry-over from other donors' samples.

This clonotype was observed a handful of times. The J gene is TRBJ2-4, the V gene TRBV6-5; TRBD2 is a possible D gene (6 bases). Per the germline V gene, CDR1 is MNHEY and CDR2 is SVGAGI. CDR3 length: 11 amino acids. Trimming took 8 bases from V and 7 from J, leaving 9 bases between them. The chain's CDR3 is CASREMNIQYF. CDR3 in DNA: TGTGCCAGCCGGGAGATGAACATTCAGTACTTC.

This clonotype was found a few times. The V and J genes are TRBV2 and TRBJ2-1; unclear D gene. V was pared by 4 bases and J by 8 bases, with 21 bases between. CDR3 length: 16 residues. Germline V gene data show CDR1 as SNHLY and CDR2 as FYNNEI. CDR3 region: CASSGKQESKIYEQFF. For the CDR3, the DNA is TGTGCCAGCAGTGGAAAGCAAGAATCGAAAATCTATGAGCAGTTCTTC. Complete variable domain (other parts from reference TRBV2 and TRBJ2-1): EPEVTQTPSHQVTQMGQEVILRCVPISNHLYFYWYRQILGQKVEFLVSFYNNEISEKSEIFDDQFSVERPDGSNFTLKIRSTKLEDSAMYFCASSGKQESKIYEQFFGPGTRLTVL.

The genes are TRBV12-3 or TRBV12-4 and TRBJ2-7, with D possibly called TRBD1 or TRBD2 (6 bases each). This CDR3 region has 13 residues. V lost 4 bases and J 7 bases, leaving 14 bases between the germline ends. CDR3 sequence: CASSWYRAGEQYF. The CDR3, as DNA: TGTGCCAGCAGTTGGTACAGGGCGGGAGAGCAGTACTTC.

The chain recombines TRBV19 with TRBJ2-1, with 12 bases identical to TRBD2. Germline assignment: CDR1 LNHDA and CDR2 SQIVND (reference sequence). J was trimmed by 9 bases and V by 7 bases; bases with no gene match: 10. The CDR3 covers 15 residues. The chain's CDR3 is CASTTTSGSVGEQFF. CDR3 sequence (DNA): TGTGCCAGTACCACGACTAGCGGGAGTGTCGGTGAGCAGTTCTTC.

This clonotype was picked up a small number of times. V gene TRBV2 combines with J gene TRBJ1-5; D is unclear. There are 14 residues in the CDR3. Germline CDR1 and CDR2: SNHLY and FYNNEI. Trimming cost V 5 bases and J 0 bases, with 8 bases left between them. The CDR3 region has the DNA TGTGCCAGCAGTAGACACGTTAGCAATCAGCCCCAGCATTTT. It is translated as CASSRHVSNQPQHF.

The chain recombines TRBV20-1 with TRBJ2-7, with TRBD2 matching 7 bases. With V trimmed by 6 bases and J by 4 bases, 6 bases remained unmatched. Germline CDR1 DFQATT, CDR2 SNEGSKA (reference sequence). The CDR3 contains 12 residues. The CDR3 DNA reads TGCAGTGCCCCAGACGGGAGGTACGAGCAGTACTTC. Encoded protein: CSAPDGRYEQYF.

This clonotype was seen repeatedly, ten times or more. The chain combines TRBV7-2 with TRBJ1-2; TRBD1 agrees at 7 bases. Trimming cost V 2 bases and J 6 bases; bases outside gene matches: 3. The CDR3 contains 13 residues. CDR1 is SGHTA and CDR2 is FQGNSA in the germline V gene. This CDR3 is CASSLLQGDGYTF. The CDR3 DNA reads as TGTGCCAGCAGCTTACTCCAGGGGGATGGCTACACCTTC.

This clonotype was picked up many times. At one end the junction does not follow the germline gene, possibly because of a read error. This chain joins TRBV28 and TRBJ2-3; D gene unclear. The CDR3 is 11 amino acids. Germline values: CDR1 MDHEN, CDR2 SYDVKM. CDR3 region: CASSLLDTQYF. The CDR3 nucleotides read TGTGCCAGCAGCTTATTAGATACGCAGTATTTT.

The chain has TRBV5-4 and TRBJ2-2; 7 bases agree with TRBD2. The CDR3 totals 17 residues. The J segment lost 1 base and the V segment lost 3 bases, leaving 9 bases of the junction unmatched. CDR1 is SGHNT, CDR2 YYREEE, per germline (reference sequence). Here the CDR3 DNA reads TGTGCCAGCAGCTGGCCCGGGAAGCGGGGGAACACCGGGGAGCTGTTTTTT. Residues: CASSWPGKRGNTGELFF.

The J gene is TRBJ2-1, the V gene TRBV6-2 or TRBV6-3; the match to TRBD2 covers 11 bases. The CDR3 is 17 amino acids. The ends lost 2 bases at V and 4 bases at J; junction bases unmatched: 7. Germline V CDR1 and CDR2: MNHEY, SVGEGT. In DNA form, the CDR3 reads TGTGCCAGCAGTTACCTCACTAGCGGGAGTCTGTACAATGAGCAGTTCTTC. It is translated as CASSYLTSGSLYNEQFF.

This clonotype occurred a few times. The DNA of the CDR3 is TGTGCCAGCAGTGAAGAAACGGATTACAATGAGCAGTTCTTC. Protein: CASSEETDYNEQFF. The V call is TRBV6-1, the J call TRBJ2-1, with D uncertain. V lost 1 base and J 4 bases, leaving 8 bases between the germline ends. Germline V gives CDR1 MNHNS, CDR2 SASEGT. The CDR3 runs to 14 residues.

The chain is built from TRBV7-6 and TRBJ2-1; D gene ambiguous. The germline CDR1 and CDR2 sequences are SGHVS and FNYEAQ. V was shortened by 2 bases and J by 8 bases, with 7 bases between the two germline ends. This CDR3 has 12 amino acids. This CDR3 reads CASSLFPHEQFF. DNA of the CDR3: TGTGCCAGCAGCTTATTCCCCCATGAGCAGTTCTTC.

This clonotype was counted at least ten times. V is TRBV7-2 and J is TRBJ2-5; the D gene is possibly TRBD2 (5 bases). Germline V gene sequence: CDR1 SGHTA, CDR2 FQGNSA. The ends were cut back, 5 bases at V and 6 bases at J, with 10 bases in the middle. The length of the CDR3 is 12 residues. The CDR3 spells CASSPGGQTQYF. The CDR3 DNA reads TGTGCCAGCAGCCCCGGCGGGCAGACCCAGTACTTC.

The chain links TRBV24-1 to TRBJ1-2; 9 nucleotides align to TRBD1. Trimming at V came to 5 bases and at J to 7 bases, leaving 10 bases not matched to a gene. Looked up from germline, CDR1 is KGHDR and CDR2 is SFDVKD. The CDR3 sequence is 15 residues long. CDR3 sequence reads: CATSASGQGVPGYTF. The DNA of the CDR3 is TGTGCCACCAGTGCCTCGGGACAGGGAGTTCCTGGCTACACCTTC.

This chain links TRBV9 with TRBJ2-6, with D perhaps being TRBD1 or TRBD2 (5 bases each). V dropped 2 bases and J dropped 0 bases, with 12 bases sitting between them. This CDR3 is built from 17 residues. CDR1 is SGDLS, CDR2 YYNGEE, per germline. In DNA, the CDR3 is TGTGCCAGCAGCGTGGGGGAAATCCTCTCTGGGGCCAACGTCCTGACTTTC. Translated, it gives CASSVGEILSGANVLTF.

Many counts were recorded for this clonotype. This chain uses TRBV7-2 with TRBJ2-1, with 12 bases that match TRBD2. Germline CDR1 SGHTA, CDR2 FQGNSA. The CDR3 loop spans 17 amino acids. J lost 3 bases, V lost 4 bases, and 7 bases had no gene match. CDR3 loop: CASSSRLAGGFYNEQFF. The CDR3 bases are TGTGCCAGCAGCTCACGCCTAGCGGGGGGGTTCTACAATGAGCAGTTCTTC. Full variable domain (remainder filled in from reference TRBV7-2 and TRBJ2-1): GAGVSQSPSNKVTEKGKDVELRCDPISGHTALYWYRQSLGQGLEFLIYFQGNSAPDKSGLPSDRFSAERTGGSVSTLTIQRTQQEDSAVYLCASSSRLAGGFYNEQFFGPGTRLTVL.

This clonotype was observed a handful of times. V and J are TRBV4-3 and TRBJ2-1; D remains unclear. V was shortened by 3 bases and J by 0 bases, with 12 bases between the two germline ends. This CDR3 has 16 residues. The germline CDR1 and CDR2 sequences are LGHNA and YSLEER. CDR3 loop: CASSQDVGSSYNEQFF. The CDR3 DNA is TGCGCCAGCAGCCAGGACGTTGGAAGCTCCTACAATGAGCAGTTCTTC.

V and J are TRBV20-1 and TRBJ1-5; D is undetermined. The V gene's germline CDR1 is DFQATT and CDR2 SNEGSKA (reference sequence). This CDR3 is built from 12 residues. V was trimmed by 5 bases and J by 4 bases, leaving 9 bases between them. The CDR3 loop reads CSARGPNQPQHF. As DNA, the CDR3 is TGCAGTGCTCGAGGACCGAATCAGCCCCAGCATTTT.

Ten or more counts support this clonotype. The chain's CDR3 is CASRGQGMNEQFF. The CDR3 DNA reads as TGTGCCAGCAGAGGACAGGGGATGAATGAGCAGTTCTTC. The rearrangement links TRBV6-1 to TRBJ2-1; 9 bases line up with TRBD1. The CDR3 covers 13 residues. V was pared by 6 bases and J by 7 bases, with 4 bases of the junction left unmatched. CDR1 is MNHNS, CDR2 SASEGT, per germline.

The rearrangement uses TRBV7-2 and TRBJ2-7; unclear D gene. Deletions cut 6 bases from V and 6 bases from J, with 12 bases between. Germline CDR1 reads SGHTA; CDR2 reads FQGNSA. This CDR3 is 12 amino acids long. Here the CDR3 reads CASSLGWAEQYV. CDR3 bases: TGTGCCAGCAGTCTGGGATGGGCCGAGCAGTACGTC.

The V and J genes are TRBV6-2 or TRBV6-3 and TRBJ2-7; D assignment may be TRBD1 or TRBD2 (5 bases each). Trimming removed 5 bases from V and 2 bases from J, with 10 bases in between. Germline V lookup: CDR1 MNHEY, CDR2 SVGEGT. The CDR3 length is 13 residues. DNA for the CDR3: TGTGCCAGCAGTCCCGGGACCACCTACGAGCAGTACTTC. This sequence encodes CASSPGTTYEQYF.

V gene TRBV11-2 combines with J gene TRBJ2-1; D is possibly TRBD2 (6 bases). Trimming removed 0 bases at V and 0 bases at J, with 15 bases between. Germline CDR1 reads SGHAT; CDR2 reads FQNNGV. This CDR3 contains 18 residues. CDR3 region: CASSLDLRAGRSYNEQFF. The CDR3 bases are TGTGCCAGCAGCTTAGATCTAAGAGCGGGCCGCTCCTACAATGAGCAGTTCTTC.

This clonotype has ten or more counts. The chain is built from TRBV6-2 or TRBV6-3 and TRBJ1-4; tentatively, D is TRBD1 (6 bases). The germline CDR1 and CDR2 sequences are MNHEY and SVGEGT. V was cut by 7 bases and J by 5 bases, with 14 bases left in between. The CDR3 totals 14 residues. The CDR3 region is CASNRNRENEKLFF. CDR3 sequence (DNA): TGTGCCAGCAACCGCAACAGGGAAAATGAAAAACTGTTTTTT.

This clonotype was observed at least ten times. The J gene is TRBJ2-1, the V gene TRBV7-2, with TRBD2 matching over 11 bases. The CDR3 contains 18 residues. The germline V gene encodes CDR1 SGHTA and CDR2 FQGNSA. After removal of 1 base from V and 6 bases from J, the junction contained 11 bases not matched to a gene. The CDR3 DNA reads TGTGCCAGCAGCTTAGGGAGCTCAACTAGCGGGAGAACCAATGAGCAGTTCTTC. Amino acid sequence: CASSLGSSTSGRTNEQFF.

The rearrangement links TRBV10-3 to TRBJ2-5; 8 nucleotides line up with TRBD1. The CDR3 contains 14 residues. Germline V gene lookup returns CDR1 ENHRY and CDR2 SYGVKD. The V and J ends lost 6 bases and 4 bases, in that order; junction bases with no gene match: 7. The CDR3: CAIRDREDAETQYF. CDR3 bases: TGTGCCATCAGGGACAGGGAGGACGCAGAGACCCAGTACTTC.

This clonotype was seen repeatedly, ten times or more. The rearrangement links TRBV7-8 to TRBJ2-7, with D maybe TRBD2 (5 bases). The CDR3 covers 14 residues. Germline V gene sequence: CDR1 SGHVS, CDR2 FQNEAQ. Trimming cost V 3 bases and J 6 bases, with 15 bases left between them. The CDR3 DNA sequence: TGTGCCAGCAGCTTTGCGTCCTACCGGGGCGAGCAGTACTTC. It specifies CASSFASYRGEQYF.

This clonotype was seen repeatedly, ten times or more. The rearrangement uses TRBV5-8 and TRBJ1-2; D gene ambiguous. The germline CDR1 and CDR2 sequences are SGHTS and YDEGEE. V dropped 1 base and J dropped 5 bases, with 6 bases sitting between them. The CDR3 is 12 amino acids. CDR3 in amino acids: CASSLWYYGYTF. CDR3 DNA: TGTGCCAGCAGCTTGTGGTATTATGGCTACACCTTC.